The T cell receptor beta chain under discussion was sequenced for a study of cytomegalovirus exposure and HLA in healthy donors. Study as a whole: Of some 410 genotyped donors, about 81% grouped in the Caucasian-associated ancestry cluster. General study results and limits: Three CMV-associated chains were confirmed in vitro to be specific for CMV antigens. Previous analysis showed most TCR beta V segments were productive about 90% or about 30% of the time.

The PCR was carried out with 60 Vbeta primers and 13 Jbeta primers. TCRdb's table, derived via immunoSEQ multiplex PCR, lists solely in-frame clones and lacks some. The sample gives approximately 300,000 clones, 80% of which show up once; more than 0.3% is in the top ten. All the people who gave samples were healthy bone marrow donors. About this clone itself: As yet, its antigen is unknown.

The CDR3 spans 17 residues. Germline CDR1 is SGDLS and CDR2 is YYNGEE. The ends lost 1 base at V and 2 bases at J; junction bases unmatched: 6. Sequencing was carried out using PBMCs. The J gene is TRBJ2-2, the V gene TRBV9; 9 bases align to TRBD1. This receptor was identified in a girl between 2 and 10 years old in good health and CMV-seronegative. The CDR3 DNA sequence: TGTGCCAGCAGCGTAAATCCGGGACAGGGTAACACCGGGGAGCTGTTTTTT. This codes for CASSVNPGQGNTGELFF.